A single sample is the source of the 2 T cell receptor beta chains below, sequenced in a study of T cells in Graves' hyperthyroidism and ophthalmopathy. Amplification yielded TCR beta CDR3 regions, with RNA transcripts as the source. HTBI primers were the set used in a first-round RT-PCR of the TCR CDR3. TCRdb fed the multiplex PCR reads into MiXCR, producing one record per CDR3 protein. This sample has fewer than 800,000 distinct CDR3 sequences, with roughly 15% found just once. Specimen: blood. These receptors were obtained from a man aged 18 to 35 with Graves' hyperthyroidism.

This clonotype was found many times. The gene calls are TRBV7-2 and TRBJ2-7; TRBD2 aligns across 12 bases. The germline CDR1 and CDR2 sequences are SGHTA and FQGNSA. Trimming cost V 3 bases and J 2 bases; bases outside gene matches: 2. This CDR3 spans 15 amino acids. CDR3 loop: CASSLTSGRTYEQYF. The CDR3 DNA reads TGTGCCAGCAGCTTGACTAGCGGGAGAACCTACGAGCAGTACTTC.

This clonotype was observed many times. The V and J genes are TRBV29-1 and TRBJ2-7, with a tentative D call TRBD1 (6 bases). Germline V gene sequence: CDR1 SQVTM, CDR2 ANQGSEA. The CDR3 consists of 13 residues. The DNA for the CDR3 is TGCAGTGCCGGGACAAAGAGCTCCTACGAGCAGTACTTC. Translating it yields CSAGTKSSYEQYF.